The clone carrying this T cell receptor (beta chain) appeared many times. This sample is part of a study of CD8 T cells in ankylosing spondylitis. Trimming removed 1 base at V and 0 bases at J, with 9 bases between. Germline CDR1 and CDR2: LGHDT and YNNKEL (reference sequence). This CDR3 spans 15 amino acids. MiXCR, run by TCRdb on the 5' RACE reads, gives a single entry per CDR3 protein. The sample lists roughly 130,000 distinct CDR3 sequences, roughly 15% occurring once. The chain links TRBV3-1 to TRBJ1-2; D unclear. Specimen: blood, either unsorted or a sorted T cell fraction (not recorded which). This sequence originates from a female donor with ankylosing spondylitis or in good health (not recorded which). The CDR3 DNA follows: TGTGCCAGCAGCCAAGGATCCGGGGCTAACTATGGCTACACCTTC. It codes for CASSQGSGANYGYTF.